These 10 T cell receptor beta chains came from one sample sequenced in a study of blood T cell repertoires in COVID-19 (TCRdb year 2020). The receptor library was made with the immunoSEQ multiplex PCR assay. Entries here come from immuneACCESS through TCRdb and include only in-frame sequences with V and J called. Some clones fail to appear in such tables; in the studies checked, an unresolved V gene covers under half of the shortfall, and the cause of the remainder is unknown. The sample records under 120,000 clones, 65% to 80% of which are singletons. The ten largest clones add up to roughly 20% of the sample. Source material: peripheral blood. Receptor source: a man between 65 and 80 years old with active or convalescent COVID-19.

The chain combines TRBV6-5 with TRBJ2-1; D is unresolved. The CDR3 spans 15 residues. With 2 bases removed from V and 4 bases from J, the gap between germline ends came to 12 bases. From germline, CDR1 is MNHEY and CDR2 SVGAGI. CDR3 amino acids: CASSYNYGSYNEQFF. CDR3 nucleotide sequence: TGTGCCAGCAGTTACAACTACGGGTCTTACAATGAGCAGTTCTTC.

V gene TRBV9 combines with J gene TRBJ2-1; tentatively, D is TRBD1 (6 bases). The CDR3 is 15 residues long. With 0 bases removed from V and 4 bases from J, the gap between germline ends came to 11 bases. CDR1 is SGDLS, CDR2 YYNGEE, per germline. CDR3 bases: TGTGCCAGCAGCGTAGAATCAGGGGTATACAATGAGCAGTTCTTC. Encoded protein: CASSVESGVYNEQFF.

The CDR3 protein is CASSPLAGAFAETQYF. The DNA of the CDR3 is TGTGCCAGCAGCCCATTAGCGGGAGCGTTTGCAGAGACCCAGTACTTC. The genes are TRBV11-2 and TRBJ2-5; 9 bases are a match to TRBD2. The J segment lost 4 bases and the V segment lost 5 bases, leaving 11 bases of the junction unmatched. CDR3 length: 16 amino acids. The germline CDR1 and CDR2 sequences are SGHAT and FQNNGV.

This chain connects TRBV18 to TRBJ1-5; 9 bases align to TRBD1. Germline V gene data show CDR1 as KGHSH and CDR2 as LQKENI. The V segment lost 2 bases and the J segment 2 bases; nucleotides outside the gene matches: 7. The length of the CDR3 is 17 residues. The CDR3, as DNA: TGTGCCAGCTCACCAGGGACAGGGAGGGTTGGCAATCAGCCCCAGCATTTT. Encoded protein: CASSPGTGRVGNQPQHF.

The V and J genes are TRBV6-6 and TRBJ1-2; the D gene is possibly TRBD1 (6 bases). Trimming took 6 bases from V and 4 from J, leaving 12 bases between them. This CDR3 has 13 amino acids. The germline V gene encodes CDR1 MNHNY and CDR2 SVGAGI (reference sequence). This CDR3 is CASRRTGPYGYTF. DNA of the CDR3: TGTGCCAGCAGACGAACAGGGCCCTATGGCTACACCTTC.

The chain recombines TRBV7-6 with TRBJ1-1; D might be TRBD1 (6 bases). This CDR3 spans 15 amino acids. Per germline, CDR1 SGHVS and CDR2 FNYEAQ. V lost 0 bases, J lost 0 bases, and 8 bases lay in between. The CDR3 spells CASSLADRMNTEAFF. The CDR3 DNA reads TGTGCCAGCAGCTTAGCCGACAGGATGAACACTGAAGCTTTCTTT.

This clone was recorded once. This chain connects TRBV7-8 to TRBJ1-4; no clear D gene. With 1 base removed from V and 2 bases from J, the gap between germline ends came to 8 bases. The CDR3 is 15 residues long. Germline V gene sequence: CDR1 SGHVS, CDR2 FQNEAQ. The CDR3: CASSLVANTNEKLFF. CDR3 DNA: TGTGCCAGCAGCTTAGTGGCAAACACTAATGAAAAACTGTTTTTT.

The chain uses TRBV5-1 and TRBJ2-3; 12 bases match TRBD2. This CDR3 contains 14 residues. Germline V CDR1 and CDR2: SGHRS, YFSETQ. J was trimmed by 7 bases and V by 6 bases; bases with no gene match: 6. CDR3 DNA: TGCGCCAGCACTAGCGGGAGGGCCCTAAATACGCAGTATTTT. It specifies CASTSGRALNTQYF.

The chain combines TRBV28 with TRBJ1-6; TRBD1 matches 7 bases. CDR3 length: 16 amino acids. Germline V gene data show CDR1 as MDHEN and CDR2 as SYDVKM. Losses at the gene ends were 2 bases for V and 7 bases for J; bases not matched to a gene: 8. The CDR3: CASSLLPTGFNSPLHF. The CDR3 bases are TGTGCCAGCAGTTTACTCCCGACAGGGTTCAATTCACCCCTCCACTTT.

Only one count was recorded for this clone. This rearrangement joins TRBV18 to TRBJ1-2; D is unresolved. Germline V gives CDR1 KGHSH, CDR2 LQKENI. This CDR3 comprises 14 residues. The V gene lost 3 bases and the J gene lost 3 bases, with 11 bases spanning the gap. CDR3 sequence (DNA): TGTGCCAGCTCACCGTCCTCGCAGGACTATGGCTACACCTTC. It encodes CASSPSSQDYGYTF.